This TCR beta chain was identified during a study of cytomegalovirus exposure and HLA in healthy donors. Study observations and caveats: Per a prior analysis, the majority of TCR beta V segments were productive roughly 87% or roughly 30% of the time. A few V segments could not be told apart, such as TRBV6-2 and TRBV6-3, and were left out.

A multiplex PCR was run with 60 Vbeta primers and 13 Jbeta primers. As handled by the study authors: An analysis that came later counted 80 million or so unique TCR beta chains, roughly 11 million shared. Measured with immunoSEQ multiplex PCR; TCRdb has only the in-frame clones, and not every one. That table is the source of V, J and clone size, and D and trimming were worked out from the DNA. This sample has more than 60,000 clones, with less than 80% found just once. Details on this clone: Antigen: not known.

Germline V gene sequence: CDR1 SGHVS, CDR2 FNYEAQ. V shed 1 base and J shed 6 bases, with 9 bases lying between them. The CDR3 totals 13 residues. The clonotype originates from a middle-aged woman in good health and CMV-seropositive. This sequence joins TRBV7-6 and TRBJ1-2, with no clear D. Specimen: PBMCs. The chain's CDR3 is CASSLVPGNGYTF. CDR3 nucleotides: TGTGCCAGCAGCTTAGTTCCGGGGAATGGCTACACCTTC.